The 7 T cell receptor beta chains given below trace back to one sample, sequenced in a study of shared clonotypes between healthy human individuals. Libraries were prepared by immunoSEQ multiplex PCR; TCRdb keeps only in-frame clonotypes and omits some of them. In the table there are 450,000 to 600,000 clones, 79% of which are singletons. Sequencing was done on a sample of PBMCs. These TCRs come from a woman aged 40 to 55 in good health. Some clones in this sample may be carry-over from other donors' samples.

This clone was observed once. V usage is TRBV21-1 and J usage is TRBJ2-6. TRBV21-1 is a recognized pseudogene. The CDR3 is made up of 17 amino acids. This CDR3 is CASSKANVVTGANVLTF. The CDR3 coding sequence is TGTGCCAGCAGCAAAGCGAACGTGGTAACTGGGGCCAACGTCCTGACTTTC.

The chain uses TRBV28 and TRBJ2-3, with D possibly TRBD2 on 6 matching bases. The length of the CDR3 is 15 residues. V shed 5 bases and J shed 3 bases, with 15 bases lying between them. Germline CDR1 is MDHEN and CDR2 is SYDVKM. CDR3 DNA sequence: TGTGCCAGCAGTACGTCCGGGAGAGGAACAGATACGCAGTATTTT. It encodes CASSTSGRGTDTQYF.

V gene TRBV19 combines with J gene TRBJ2-4, with 13 bases lining up with TRBD2. Germline trimming cut 5 bases from V and 0 bases from J; bases unmatched to any gene: 4. The CDR3 runs 17 residues. In germline, CDR1 is LNHDA, CDR2 SQIVND (reference sequence). As DNA, the CDR3 is TGTGCCAGTAGTTTGGGACTAGCGGGAATAGCCAAAAACATTCAGTACTTC. Protein: CASSLGLAGIAKNIQYF.

The rearrangement joins TRBV5-1 to TRBJ2-5, with TRBD2 matching 7 bases. J gave up 5 bases and V 5 bases, and 18 bases lay outside the gene matches. Germline V CDR1 and CDR2: SGHRS, YFSETQ. CDR3 length: 17 residues. CDR3 residues: CASRPVSGNRRGETQYF. DNA for the CDR3: TGCGCCAGCAGGCCTGTGAGCGGGAACCGGCGAGGGGAGACCCAGTACTTC.

The CDR3 DNA reads as TGTGCCAGCAGTTACAACTCTGGGGCCAACGTCCTGACTTTC. Residues: CASSYNSGANVLTF. The chain links TRBV28 to TRBJ2-6; D not certain. CDR3 length equals 14 residues. Trimming pared 4 bases from V and 0 bases from J, leaving 4 bases between. Germline V gene data show CDR1 as MDHEN and CDR2 as SYDVKM.

The CDR3 DNA reads as TGTGCCAGCAGCTTAGGGACGGGGACGATCAACTCCTACGAGCAGTACTTC. Translating gives CASSLGTGTINSYEQYF. The rearrangement links TRBV11-3 to TRBJ2-7; either TRBD1 or TRBD2 may fit D (5 bases each). The CDR3 consists of 17 residues. Trimming pared 1 base from V and 0 bases from J, leaving 16 bases between. CDR1 is SGHNT, CDR2 YENEEA, per germline.

This sequence joins TRBV10-3 and TRBJ2-3; 7 positions agree with TRBD2. CDR1 ENHRY and CDR2 SYGVKD come from the germline V gene. The CDR3 totals 11 residues. V was clipped by 8 bases and J by 8 bases; unmatched bases: 4. The CDR3 region is CAIREVGTQYF. The CDR3, as DNA: TGTGCCATCCGGGAGGTCGGTACGCAGTATTTT.